This TCR beta chain appears in the sequencing data of a study of beta chain features in type 1 diabetes. Overall study context: Cell yields, age and gender were similar between patients and healthy donors. Study-level results: Moderately but significantly shorter TCRB CDR3s were found in Type 1 diabetes patients in all four CD4+ subsets.

With 1 base removed from V and 0 bases from J, the gap between germline ends came to 10 bases. The germline gives CDR1 MGHDK, CDR2 SYGVNS. This CDR3 has 16 amino acids. This clone has just a few counts. Its antigen is unidentified. The study reverse transcribed the entire isolated RNA, so it sequenced expressed TCRB transcripts. Generated by immunoSEQ multiplex PCR, the TCRdb table keeps only in-frame clones and is missing some. The sample holds 500,000 to 650,000 clones, approximately 13% seen once. One heparinised draw, averaging around 120 mL, was taken per donor. The clonotype comes from a young man with type 1 diabetes. This rearrangement joins TRBV25-1 to TRBJ1-3, with D tentatively TRBD1 (5 bases). Sample: naive CD4+ T cells from blood. Written as DNA, the CDR3 is TGTGCCAGCAGTGAATTGGGACGGAGCTCTGGAAACACCATATATTTT. As protein: CASSELGRSSGNTIYF.